The rows below give T cell receptor beta chains drawn from one sample of a study of T cell repertoires in cytomegalovirus infection. One entry per CDR3 protein, called by TCRdb with MiXCR from the reads. The top ten hold around 9.3% of the sample, which has 400,000 or so distinct CDR3 sequences, over 15% seen once. The sequenced sample was PBMCs. The receptors originated from a human donor in good health (CMV status not recorded). Some clones in this sample may be carry-over from other donors' samples. CDR3s include the opening cysteine and the closing phenylalanine or tryptophan. A D gene is named only where the DNA matches it firmly. Clone size appears in some rows only: once, few, many, or a class for an expanded clone.

D: NA; size: NA; V: TRBV7-2; J: TRBJ1-2; DNA: TGTGCCAGCAGCATACATAGGGCAGGGCAAAGTATATTCTATGGCTACACCTTC; CDR3: CASSIHRAGQSIFYGYTF
D: TRBD2; size: many; V: TRBV7-2; J: TRBJ2-3; DNA: TGTGCCAGCAGCTTTGTTGGAAGCGGGATAGGAACAGATACGCAGTATTTT; CDR3: CASSFVGSGIGTDTQYF
D: TRBD2; size: NA; V: TRBV10-3; J: TRBJ2-3; DNA: TGTGCCATCAGCGGGACTAGCGGGGGGGGGGATACGCAGTATTTT; CDR3: CAISGTSGGGDTQYF
D: TRBD1; size: few; V: TRBV4-1; J: TRBJ1-5; DNA: TGCGCCAGCAGCCACTTCGGACAGGGTCACGGTCAGCCCCAGCATTTT; CDR3: CASSHFGQGHGQPQHF
D: NA; size: NA; V: TRBV2; J: TRBJ2-2; DNA: TGTGCCAGCAGAGACTTGAACACCGGGGAGCTGTTTTTT; CDR3: CASRDLNTGELFF
D: NA; size: many; V: TRBV28; J: TRBJ1-5; DNA: TGTGCCAGCAGTGGATGGGCAGGGATAAGCAATCAGCCCCAGCATTTT; CDR3: CASSGWAGISNQPQHF
D: TRBD1; size: NA; V: TRBV5-4; J: TRBJ1-1; DNA: TGTGCCAGCAGACCAGGGGGCGCGAACACTGAAGCTTTCTTT; CDR3: CASRPGGANTEAFF
D: NA; size: many; V: TRBV7-2; J: TRBJ2-1; DNA: TGTGCCAGCAGCTTATCACGGGGAGGTGGAGGGAATGAGCAGTTCTTC; CDR3: CASSLSRGGGGNEQFF
D: TRBD1; size: NA; V: TRBV7-2; J: TRBJ2-3; DNA: TGTGCCAGCATCCCCCCGGGGACAGCTTTCGCAGATACGCAGTATTTT; CDR3: CASIPPGTAFADTQYF
D: NA; size: few; V: TRBV3-1; J: TRBJ1-6; DNA: TGTGCCAGCGGAAGGACAGATTATAATTCACCCCTCCACTTT; CDR3: CASGRTDYNSPLHF
D: TRBD2; size: few; V: TRBV5-1; J: TRBJ2-1; DNA: TGCGCCAGCAGCTTGGCCCCTGGACTAGCGGTAAATGAGCAGTTCTTC; CDR3: CASSLAPGLAVNEQFF
D: NA; size: many; V: TRBV12-3/TRBV12-4; J: TRBJ2-4; DNA: TGTGCCATTCTATATCTAGCCAAAAACATTCAGTACTTC; CDR3: CAILYLAKNIQYF
D: NA; size: many; V: TRBV6-1; J: TRBJ2-7; DNA: TGTGCCAGCAGGGAAACTACCCGAGGCGAGCAGTACTTC; CDR3: CASRETTRGEQYF
D: NA; size: NA; V: TRBV29-1; J: TRBJ1-2; DNA: TGCAGCGCCATGACGACAGCTTATGGCTACACCTTC; CDR3: CSAMTTAYGYTF
D: TRBD2; size: many; V: TRBV7-9; J: TRBJ2-2; DNA: TGTGCCGCAACCGGGACTAGCGGTACCGGGGAGCTGTTTTTT; CDR3: CAATGTSGTGELFF
D: TRBD1; size: NA; V: TRBV6-1; J: TRBJ2-1; DNA: TGTGCCAGCAGTGACCTACCCCAGGGACAGCCCCTAGGGTTCTTC; CDR3: CASSDLPQGQPLGFF
D: NA; size: many; V: TRBV7-2; J: TRBJ2-3; DNA: TGTGCCAGCAGTCCCCAAGATACGCAGTATTTT; CDR3: CASSPQDTQYF
D: NA; size: NA; V: TRBV10-3; J: TRBJ1-1; DNA: TGTGCCATCTCGAGAGGGTCTGAAGCTTTCTTT; CDR3: CAISRGSEAFF
D: NA; size: many; V: TRBV7-8; J: TRBJ2-7; DNA: TGTGCCAGCAGCCTTCCCGGCCGGGACGGAAGCTACGAGCAGTACTTC; CDR3: CASSLPGRDGSYEQYF
D: NA; size: NA; V: TRBV4-1; J: TRBJ2-5; DNA: TGCGCCAGCAGCCAAACATGGGCCGTCGGGGAGACCCAGTACTTC; CDR3: CASSQTWAVGETQYF
D: TRBD1; size: few; V: TRBV12-3/TRBV12-4; J: TRBJ1-1; DNA: TGTGCCAGCAGTCGGACAGGGGGCGTTTACACTGAAGCTTTCTTT; CDR3: CASSRTGGVYTEAFF
D: NA; size: NA; V: TRBV7-9; J: TRBJ2-5; DNA: TGTGCCAGCAGCTTACTGGGGCGGGACCGGAAGACCCAGTACTTC; CDR3: CASSLLGRDRKTQYF
D: NA; size: NA; V: TRBV7-8; J: TRBJ1-1; DNA: TGTGCCAGCAGCTTAGCCCCCGGAGGGGCGGCCACTGAAGCTTTCTTT; CDR3: CASSLAPGGAATEAFF
D: NA; size: many; V: TRBV6-1; J: TRBJ1-1; DNA: TGTGCCAGCAGTGAAAAGGGCGACCATGAAGCTTTCTTT; CDR3: CASSEKGDHEAFF
D: NA; size: NA; V: TRBV3-1; J: TRBJ1-5; DNA: TGTGCCAGCAGCCAAGATACGTCAGAGGGGCCCCAGCATTTT; CDR3: CASSQDTSEGPQHF
D: NA; size: few; V: TRBV20-1; J: TRBJ1-5; DNA: TGCAGTGCTAGCTCCGGGTTCCTCCAGTCCCAGCATTTT; CDR3: CSASSGFLQSQHF
D: TRBD1; size: many; V: TRBV7-2; J: TRBJ1-4; DNA: TGTGCCAGCAGCCCACGGACAGGGGCTAATGAAAAACTGTTTTTT; CDR3: CASSPRTGANEKLFF
D: NA; size: NA; V: TRBV6-2/TRBV6-3; J: TRBJ1-3; DNA: TGTGCCAGCAGTTATGATACGGTCGCCTTCTCTGGAAACACCATATATTTT; CDR3: CASSYDTVAFSGNTIYF
D: TRBD1; size: many; V: TRBV7-2; J: TRBJ1-4; DNA: TGTGCCAGCAGCGCCTGGACAGGGGAGGTTGAAAAACTGTTTTTT; CDR3: CASSAWTGEVEKLFF
D: NA; size: NA; V: TRBV19; J: TRBJ1-5; DNA: TGTGCCAGTAGTATAGATCCGGTAGAGCAGCCCCAGCATTTT; CDR3: CASSIDPVEQPQHF
D: NA; size: NA; V: TRBV20-1; J: TRBJ2-7; DNA: TGCAGTGTTGGGGCCAGCTCCTACGAGCAGTACTTC; CDR3: CSVGASSYEQYF
D: TRBD1; size: few; V: TRBV20-1; J: TRBJ2-7; DNA: TGCAGTGCTAGGGACAGGGCCCCCTCCTACGAGCAGTACTTC; CDR3: CSARDRAPSYEQYF
D: TRBD1; size: many; V: TRBV7-2; J: TRBJ2-7; DNA: TGTGCCAGCAGCCGGGACAGAGAAAGCTCCTACGAGCAGTACTTC; CDR3: CASSRDRESSYEQYF
D: TRBD2; size: NA; V: TRBV6-1; J: TRBJ2-7; DNA: TGTGCCAGCGGACGGACTAGTGGGTACGAGCAGTACTTC; CDR3: CASGRTSGYEQYF
D: TRBD2; size: few; V: TRBV4-3; J: TRBJ2-2; DNA: TGCGCCAGCAGCCAAGCCTCGGCTAGCGGTCCCGCCGGGGAGCTGTTTTTT; CDR3: CASSQASASGPAGELFF
D: NA; size: many; V: TRBV7-2; J: TRBJ2-6; DNA: TGTGCCAGCAGATACGAGGGTTCTGGGGCCAACGTCCTGACTTTC; CDR3: CASRYEGSGANVLTF
D: NA; size: few; V: TRBV2; J: TRBJ1-1; DNA: TGTGCCAGCAGTGAAATGATCGGGGATACTGAAGCTTTCTTT; CDR3: CASSEMIGDTEAFF
D: NA; size: many; V: TRBV7-2; J: TRBJ2-7; DNA: TGTGCCAGCAGCTTAGGCAAAGGCCCCCGCGAGCAGTACTTC; CDR3: CASSLGKGPREQYF
D: NA; size: few; V: TRBV28; J: TRBJ1-3; DNA: TGTGCCAGCATTAACGGGGGGGCGTCGGGAAACACCATATATTTT; CDR3: CASINGGASGNTIYF
D: NA; size: many; V: TRBV7-2; J: TRBJ2-5; DNA: TGTGCCAGCAGCCGCAGCGGGACAACGAGACAAGAGACCCAGTACTTC; CDR3: CASSRSGTTRQETQYF
D: TRBD1; size: NA; V: TRBV20-1; J: TRBJ2-3; DNA: TGCAGTGCTCTACCCGGGACAGGGGAACCAGATACGCAGTATTTT; CDR3: CSALPGTGEPDTQYF
D: NA; size: few; V: TRBV4-3; J: TRBJ2-5; DNA: TGCGCCAGCAGCCAAGGGGGGGCGGAGACCCAGTACTTC; CDR3: CASSQGGAETQYF
D: NA; size: NA; V: TRBV12-5; J: TRBJ1-5; DNA: TGTGCTAGTGGTTTGGTACAAGTGCATTTT; CDR3: CASGLVQVHF
D: TRBD1; size: many; V: TRBV7-9; J: TRBJ2-1; DNA: TGTGCCAGCAGCCCCCACCGGGACAGATGGTATGAGCAGTTCTTC; CDR3: CASSPHRDRWYEQFF
D: TRBD2; size: NA; V: TRBV6-5; J: TRBJ2-2; DNA: TGTGCCAGCAGCAAAGGTCTAGCGGGAGGGACCGGGGAGCTGTTTTTT; CDR3: CASSKGLAGGTGELFF
D: NA; size: NA; V: TRBV27; J: TRBJ2-5; DNA: TGTGCCAGCAGTAGATGGACAGGGACTAGCCCACAAGAGACCCAGTACTTC; CDR3: CASSRWTGTSPQETQYF
D: NA; size: many; V: TRBV7-9; J: TRBJ2-1; DNA: TGTGCCAGCAGCATCGGTGGGAGCGAGCAGTTCTTC; CDR3: CASSIGGSEQFF
D: TRBD2; size: NA; V: TRBV6-8; J: TRBJ2-5; DNA: TGTGCCAGCAGTTACGGGGGTGGGCGGGAGTTGTGCTTC; CDR3: CASSYGGGRELCF
D: NA; size: many; V: TRBV12-3/TRBV12-4; J: TRBJ2-3; DNA: TGTGCCAGCACCAGTGGATCGTGGACGGATACGCAGTATTTT; CDR3: CASTSGSWTDTQYF
D: NA; size: NA; V: TRBV6-2/TRBV6-3; J: TRBJ1-1; DNA: TGTGCCACCCACGGGCAGGGGTTCCGAGTCACTGAAGCTTTCTTT; CDR3: CATHGQGFRVTEAFF
D: NA; size: NA; V: TRBV29-1; J: TRBJ1-1; DNA: TGCAGCGTCGCCAGGGCAAACACTGAAGCTTTCTTT; CDR3: CSVARANTEAFF
D: NA; size: NA; V: TRBV6-2/TRBV6-3; J: TRBJ2-7; DNA: TGTGCCAGCAGTTACCGGTGGGGCTCGAAGCCCGAGCAGTACTTC; CDR3: CASSYRWGSKPEQYF